This T cell receptor (beta chain) was captured in a study of blood T cells in healthy people across ages. Study results and limitations: PBMCs went unsorted, and a conclusive naive versus antigen-experienced comparison was therefore prevented. Versus aged donors, long-lived donors had higher diversity and more naive CD4+ cells. Among T cells, TCR beta diversity per million cells dropped roughly linearly as age rose. Expanded clonotype changes were possibly confounded by unknown donor CMV status.

CDR1 is KGHDR and CDR2 is SFDVKD in the germline V gene. The CDR3 contains 19 residues. V was clipped by 7 bases and J by 1 base; unmatched bases: 13. Concerning this clonotype itself: Its antigen is undetermined.

Then a second PCR, running roughly 6 to 11 cycles, was carried out with a sample-barcoded 5' primer and a J-beta primer mix. One entry per CDR3 protein results from TCRdb running MiXCR on the 5' RACE reads. The sample shows fewer than 2,000,000 distinct CDR3 sequences, 39% of them seen only once. The chain combines TRBV24-1 with TRBJ2-1, with 12 bases aligning to TRBD2. The source of this sequence is a human donor in good health. Source material: blood. The CDR3 DNA reads as TGTGCCACCAGCCCCTGGGCTAGCGGGGGGGCCATTTCCTACAATGAGCAGTTCTTC. Translation gives CATSPWASGGAISYNEQFF.